This record concerns one TCR beta chain sequence. Sequencing used immunoSEQ multiplex PCR; TCRdb keeps in-frame clones, though not all of them. This sample yields more than 550,000 clones, of which about 91% are seen a single time; 24% belongs to the top ten. The naive CD8 subset, CD45RO-negative cells positively selected for CCR7, excluded terminally differentiated effector memory CD45RA+ cells. This entry belongs to a study of shared clonotypes between healthy human individuals. Between the trimmed V and J ends, which lost 0 bases and 3 bases, there was a span of 8 bases. Germline CDR1 and CDR2: MNHEY and SVGAGI. The CDR3 length is 14 residues.

Sequenced: naive CD8+ T cells sorted from blood. This TCR came from a man aged 25 to 40 in good health. The rearrangement joins TRBV6-5 to TRBJ1-1; D is perhaps TRBD1 (5 bases). This CDR3 is CASSYSGVHTEAFF. CDR3 coding DNA: TGTGCCAGCAGTTACTCGGGGGTTCACACTGAAGCTTTCTTT.